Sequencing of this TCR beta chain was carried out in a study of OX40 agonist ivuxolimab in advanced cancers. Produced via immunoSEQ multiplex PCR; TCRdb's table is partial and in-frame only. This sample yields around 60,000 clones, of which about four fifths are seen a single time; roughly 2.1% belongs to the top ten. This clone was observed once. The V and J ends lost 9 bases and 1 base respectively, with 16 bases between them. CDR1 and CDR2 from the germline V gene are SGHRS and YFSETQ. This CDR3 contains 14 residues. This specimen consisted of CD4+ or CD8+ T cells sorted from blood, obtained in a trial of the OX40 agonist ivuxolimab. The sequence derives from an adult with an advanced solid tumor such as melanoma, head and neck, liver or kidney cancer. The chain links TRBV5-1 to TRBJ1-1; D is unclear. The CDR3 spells CATSPDRGNTEAFF. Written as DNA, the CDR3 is TGCGCCACCTCGCCAGACCGGGGGAACACTGAAGCTTTCTTT.